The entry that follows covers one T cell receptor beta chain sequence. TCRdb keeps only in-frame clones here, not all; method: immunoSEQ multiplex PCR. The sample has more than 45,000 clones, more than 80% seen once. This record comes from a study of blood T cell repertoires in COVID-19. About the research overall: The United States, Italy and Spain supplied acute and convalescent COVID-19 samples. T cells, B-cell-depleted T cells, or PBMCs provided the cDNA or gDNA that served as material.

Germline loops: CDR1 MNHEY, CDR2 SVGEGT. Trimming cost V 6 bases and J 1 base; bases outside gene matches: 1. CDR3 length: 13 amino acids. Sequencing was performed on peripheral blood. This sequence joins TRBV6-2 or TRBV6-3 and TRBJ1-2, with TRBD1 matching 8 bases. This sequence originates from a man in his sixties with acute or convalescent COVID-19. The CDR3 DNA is TGTGCCAGCAGCGACAGGGGTAACTATGGCTACACCTTC. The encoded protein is CASSDRGNYGYTF.